This T cell receptor (beta chain) was recovered during a study of control samples from healthy donors and cancer patients. V lost 6 bases and J lost 6, with 11 bases in between. CDR3 length: 13 residues. Data came from immunoSEQ multiplex PCR; TCRdb stores just in-frame clones and leaves some out. In the table there are about 120,000 clones, 88% of which are singletons. The rearrangement joins TRBV12-3 or TRBV12-4 to TRBJ2-2; D is unclear. The clonotype was recovered from a woman between 65 and 79 years old in good health. The material sequenced was blood. The CDR3 region has the DNA TGTGCCAGCAGCTACCCCGTCGCCGGGGAGCTGTTTTTT. It is translated as CASSYPVAGELFF.